Here is one T cell receptor (beta chain) with its context. This sample was taken from a study of OX40 agonist ivuxolimab in advanced cancers. Autoimmune disease history or systemic immunosuppression disqualified patients. Germline loops: CDR1 SGHDT, CDR2 YYEEEE. The CDR3 covers 17 residues. Trimming shortened V by 4 bases and J by 3 bases, and 21 bases separated the two germline ends. Assay: immunoSEQ multiplex PCR; the TCRdb copy retains only in-frame clones and omits some. Found here are roughly 9,800 clones, approximately 63% of them singletons; the top ten hold about 43%. The TCR sequence derives from an adult with an advanced solid tumor such as melanoma, head and neck, liver or kidney cancer. The chain combines TRBV5-6 with TRBJ2-3; D unresolved. Sequenced material: CD4+ or CD8+ T cells sorted from blood, taken in a trial of the OX40 agonist ivuxolimab. CDR3 loop: CASSRRRSQWGTDTQYF. CDR3 coding DNA: TGTGCCAGCAGCCGTCGCAGGAGCCAGTGGGGAACAGATACGCAGTATTTT.